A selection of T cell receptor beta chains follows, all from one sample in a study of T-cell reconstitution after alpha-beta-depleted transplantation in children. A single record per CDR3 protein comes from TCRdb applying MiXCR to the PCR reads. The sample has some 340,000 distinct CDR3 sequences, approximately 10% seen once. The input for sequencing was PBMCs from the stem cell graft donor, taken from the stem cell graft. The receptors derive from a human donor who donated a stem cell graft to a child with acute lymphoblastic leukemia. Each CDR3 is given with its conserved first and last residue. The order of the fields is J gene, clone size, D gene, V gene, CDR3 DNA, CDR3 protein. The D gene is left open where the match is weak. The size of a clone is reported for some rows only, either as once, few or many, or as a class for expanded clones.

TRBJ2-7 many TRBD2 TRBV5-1 TGCGCCAGCAGCTCACTAGCGGGAGTTGCTAGCTACGAGCAGTACTTC CASSSLAGVASYEQYF
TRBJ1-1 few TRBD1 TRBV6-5 TGTGCCAGCAGTTACACGTGGACAGGCGAAACTGAAGCTTTCTTT CASSYTWTGETEAFF
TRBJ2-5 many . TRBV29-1 TGCAGCGTTGATCGAGGGGGAGAGACCCAGTACTTC CSVDRGGETQYF
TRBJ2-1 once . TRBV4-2 TGTGCCAGCAGCCAAGATCCGGCGGTCTACAATGAGCAGTTCTTC CASSQDPAVYNEQFF
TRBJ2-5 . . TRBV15 TGTGCCACCAGCAGAGATCGCAGGGGCCATGGGACCCAGTACTTC CATSRDRRGHGTQYF
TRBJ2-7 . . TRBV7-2 TGTGCCAGCAGCTTAAGGCCCAGGGGCTACGAGCAGTACTTC CASSLRPRGYEQYF
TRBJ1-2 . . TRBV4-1 TGCGCCAGCAGCGTAGAGGGCCATGGCTACACCTTC CASSVEGHGYTF
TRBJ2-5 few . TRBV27 TGTGCCAGCGCCCTTTACGGGAATGCGGAGACCCAGTACTTC CASALYGNAETQYF
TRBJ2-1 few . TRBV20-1 TGCAGTGCTTCTTCGGGACTCCACGGTGATGAGCAGTTCTTC CSASSGLHGDEQFF
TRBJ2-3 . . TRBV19 TGTGCCAGTAGTCCTGACACCGTTAATACGCAGTATTTT CASSPDTVNTQYF
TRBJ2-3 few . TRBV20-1 TGCAGTGCTCATATAGCGTCAAGCACAGATACGCAGTATTTT CSAHIASSTDTQYF
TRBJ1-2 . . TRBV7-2 TGTGCCAGCAGCTTAGCGACAACCCTCTATGGCTACACCTTC CASSLATTLYGYTF
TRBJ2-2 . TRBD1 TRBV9 TGTGCCAGCAGCGTAGCTCTCGGACAGGGGTTCACCGGGGAGCTGTTTTTT CASSVALGQGFTGELFF
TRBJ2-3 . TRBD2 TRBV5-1 TGCGCCAGCAGCTCCGACCCACCGCACCGGGGACTAGCGGGAGGGAGGCGCACAGATACGCAGTATTTT CASSSDPPHRGLAGGRRTDTQYF
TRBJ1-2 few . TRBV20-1 TGCAGTGCTAGAGGTTTTAACTTTTATGGCTACACCTTC CSARGFNFYGYTF
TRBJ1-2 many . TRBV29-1 TGCAGCGTACCTAAAGGGGCCGGTGGCTACACCTTC CSVPKGAGGYTF
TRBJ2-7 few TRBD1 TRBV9 TGTGCCAGCAGCGTAACAGGGGTCCCCTACGAGCAGTACTTC CASSVTGVPYEQYF
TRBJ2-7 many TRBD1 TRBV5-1 TGCGCCAGGAGAAGGACAGGGAGTCCCTACGAGCAGTACTTC CARRRTGSPYEQYF
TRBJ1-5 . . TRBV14 TGTGCCAGCAGCCCCTCGGCAGGGGAGTTTCCGAATCAGCCCCAGCATTTT CASSPSAGEFPNQPQHF
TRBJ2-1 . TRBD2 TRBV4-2 TGTGCCAGCAGCCAAGAGGTCGGGAGGGCCCACAATGAGCAGTTCTTC CASSQEVGRAHNEQFF